This T cell receptor (beta chain) was observed in a study of T cell responses to AZD1222 COVID-19 vaccine. The wider study: Whether given at about 4 or about 12 weeks, second doses were pooled.

Note on this clone: Its antigen remains unidentified.

The repertoire was sequenced with immunoSEQ multiplex PCR; TCRdb's copy has only in-frame clones and lacks some. Among some 120,000 clones listed, around 92% were seen once. CDR3 size: 17 residues. Germline values: CDR1 SGDLS, CDR2 YYNGEE. V dropped 0 bases and J dropped 2; count of bases not matched to a gene: 6. Study observations and caveats: Spike-specific TCR repertoires showed rising breadth and depth after two AZD1222 doses. Mostly white British, mostly female donors; authors suggested clonal diversity may be underestimated. Regions 160-218 and 743-854 dominated among vaccine-associated CD4 TCRs spanning spike.

Specimen: peripheral blood, collected on day 0 of AZD1222 vaccination. The rearrangement links TRBV9 to TRBJ2-1, with 9 bases matching TRBD1. The TCR comes from an adult in good health. CDR3 bases: TGTGCCAGCAGCGTAGGTAGGGGACAGGGACCCTACAATGAGCAGTTCTTC. Protein sequence: CASSVGRGQGPYNEQFF.